The 17 T cell receptor beta chains listed next were all sequenced from one sample in a study of cytomegalovirus exposure and HLA in healthy donors. Generated by immunoSEQ multiplex PCR, the TCRdb table keeps only in-frame clones and is missing some. The data contain around 160,000 clones, around 90% of them singletons. Sequenced input: PBMCs. The receptor set was obtained from a man younger than 30 in good health and CMV-seronegative.

The V gene is TRBV19, the J gene TRBJ1-1; D is possibly TRBD1 (6 bases). The CDR3 covers 14 residues. Germline V gives CDR1 LNHDA, CDR2 SQIVND (reference sequence). Trimming removed 4 bases at V and 3 bases at J, with 12 bases between. The CDR3 loop reads CASSRTERDTEAFF. CDR3 DNA: TGTGCCAGTAGTAGGACAGAGAGGGACACTGAAGCTTTCTTT.

J is TRBJ2-7 and V is TRBV5-6; 8 positions agree with TRBD1. The CDR3 has 16 amino acids. Germline CDR1 is SGHDT and CDR2 is YYEEEE. Losses at the gene ends were 1 base for V and 5 bases for J; bases not matched to a gene: 11. In DNA, the CDR3 is TGTGCCAGCAGCTTGAGATTGGCGGACAGGGTTGACGAGCAGTACTTC. This gives the protein CASSLRLADRVDEQYF.

The chain links TRBV5-6 to TRBJ2-3, with D possibly TRBD1 on 6 matching bases. Trimming cost V 0 bases and J 13 bases, with 15 bases left between them. This CDR3 has 13 residues. CDR1 is SGHDT and CDR2 is YYEEEE in the germline V gene. The CDR3 bases are TGTGCCAGCAGCTTGGCCTCCGGGCAGGGGAAGTATTTT. Translation gives CASSLASGQGKYF. Variable domain in full (rest from reference TRBV5-6 and TRBJ2-3): DAGVTQSPTHLIKTRGQQVTLRCSPKSGHDTVSWYQQALGQGPQFIFQYYEEEERQRGNFPDRFSGHQFPNYSSELNVNALLLGDSALYLCASSLASGQGKYFGPGTRLTVL.

The chain couples TRBV6-5 to TRBJ2-7, with D possibly being TRBD1 (7 bases). The V gene's germline CDR1 is MNHEY and CDR2 SVGAGI. The V gene lost 7 bases and the J gene lost 3 bases, with 16 bases spanning the gap. The CDR3 is made up of 14 amino acids. This CDR3 is CASTLTGRFYEQYF. The DNA of the CDR3 is TGTGCCAGCACCTTGACAGGGAGGTTCTACGAGCAGTACTTC.

The CDR3, as DNA: TGCGCCAGCAGCCTACCGGACAGTCCCCTGGGCAGCAATCAGCCCCAGCATTTT. Amino acid sequence: CASSLPDSPLGSNQPQHF. This chain links TRBV4-1 with TRBJ1-5; the D gene is possibly TRBD1 (6 bases). The CDR3 covers 18 residues. Germline-derived CDR1 and CDR2 are MGHRA and YSYEKL. Trimming took off 4 bases at V and 1 base at J, with 20 bases between the two ends.

This chain joins TRBV10-3 and TRBJ2-2; D call uncertain. V dropped 7 bases and J dropped 7 bases, with 10 bases sitting between them. This CDR3 has 12 amino acids. Germline CDR1 ENHRY, CDR2 SYGVKD. The CDR3 is CAIMLGYGELFF. The CDR3 DNA is TGTGCCATCATGCTGGGCTACGGGGAGCTGTTTTTT.

The rearrangement links TRBV19 to TRBJ1-2; D perhaps matches TRBD1 (5 bases). This CDR3 comprises 14 residues. In germline, CDR1 is LNHDA, CDR2 SQIVND (reference sequence). V lost 2 bases and J lost 4, with 11 bases in between. The CDR3 DNA reads TGTGCCAGTAGTATACAAGGGGCTTCCTATGGCTACACCTTC. Encoded protein: CASSIQGASYGYTF.

The chain links TRBV28 to TRBJ2-6; 11 positions agree with TRBD1. The CDR3 extends over 17 amino acids. Germline CDR1 is MDHEN and CDR2 is SYDVKM. Trimming at V came to 6 bases and at J to 2 bases, leaving 6 bases not matched to a gene. CDR3: CASRTGTGGAGANVLTF. The DNA for the CDR3 is TGTGCCAGCAGGACCGGGACAGGGGGGGCTGGGGCCAACGTCCTGACTTTC.

The chain couples TRBV6-1 to TRBJ2-2, with D maybe TRBD2 (6 bases). The germline V gene encodes CDR1 MNHNS and CDR2 SASEGT. The ends were cut back, 8 bases at V and 8 bases at J, with 18 bases in the middle. There are 14 residues in the CDR3. The CDR3: CASQPGLRRGELFF. The CDR3 DNA reads TGTGCCAGCCAGCCGGGACTCCGGCGGGGGGAGCTGTTTTTT.

The chain combines TRBV6-5 with TRBJ1-1; D gene unclear. Trimming took 2 bases from V and 1 from J, leaving 8 bases between them. Germline values: CDR1 MNHEY, CDR2 SVGAGI. CDR3 length: 14 residues. As DNA, the CDR3 is TGTGCCAGCAGTTACAATGGAGCGAACACTGAAGCTTTCTTT. Its protein product is CASSYNGANTEAFF.

The CDR3 DNA sequence: TGTGCCAGCATGGGACTTCCGAACACCGGGGAGCTGTTTTTT. It translates to CASMGLPNTGELFF. The V gene is TRBV5-4, the J gene TRBJ2-2, with a weak D call TRBD2 (6 bases). V lost 6 bases and J 0 bases, leaving 9 bases between the germline ends. CDR1 and CDR2 from the germline V gene are SGHNT and YYREEE (reference sequence). There are 14 residues in the CDR3.

Only one count was recorded for this clone. The CDR3 coding sequence is TGTGCCAGCAGTGGGGGCGAGAACACTGAAGCTTTCTTT. Its protein is CASSGGENTEAFF. This sequence joins TRBV11-3 and TRBJ1-1; D may be TRBD1 (6 bases). V lost 6 bases and J lost 1, with 9 bases in between. CDR1 and CDR2 from the germline V gene are SGHNT and YENEEA. The CDR3 contains 13 residues.

The rearrangement links TRBV5-1 to TRBJ1-4; a weak D match, TRBD1 (5 bases). The V gene lost 4 bases and the J gene lost 6 bases, with 13 bases spanning the gap. The CDR3 spans 14 residues. Germline V CDR1 and CDR2: SGHRS, YFSETQ. The CDR3 loop reads CASSIQGGDEKLFF. The CDR3, as DNA: TGCGCCAGCAGCATTCAGGGAGGGGATGAAAAACTGTTTTTT.

The count of this clone is one. The chain combines TRBV18 with TRBJ1-4; possibly TRBD1 for D (6 bases). Germline V gives CDR1 KGHSH, CDR2 LQKENI. The CDR3 runs 15 residues. V was pared by 1 base and J by 7 bases, with 13 bases between. The DNA of the CDR3 is TGTGCCAGCTCACCACGCTCGGGACAAGGTGAAAAACTGTTTTTT. Translation gives CASSPRSGQGEKLFF.

V and J are TRBV28 and TRBJ2-3; 12 nucleotides match TRBD2. From germline, CDR1 is MDHEN and CDR2 SYDVKM. The CDR3 is made up of 17 amino acids. V was pared by 5 bases and J by 7 bases, with 13 bases of the junction left unmatched. This CDR3 is CASSPGLAGPWGNTQYF. The CDR3 DNA is TGTGCCAGCAGTCCCGGACTAGCGGGGCCCTGGGGGAATACGCAGTATTTT. The full variable domain, completed using reference TRBV28 and TRBJ2-3, is DVKVTQSSRYLVKRTGEKVFLECVQDMDHENMFWYRQDPGLGLRLIYFSYDVKMKEKGDIPEGYSVSREKKERFSLILESASTNQTSMYLCASSPGLAGPWGNTQYFGPGTRLTVL.

This clone occurred once. This chain uses TRBV5-6 with TRBJ2-7, with 7 bases matching TRBD1. The CDR3 loop spans 13 amino acids. Germline trimming cut 4 bases from V and 3 bases from J; bases unmatched to any gene: 4. Germline loops: CDR1 SGHDT, CDR2 YYEEEE. CDR3 in amino acids: CASSGDRDYEQYV. The CDR3 DNA is TGTGCCAGCAGCGGGGACAGAGACTACGAGCAGTACGTC.

The chain combines TRBV6-4 with TRBJ2-7, with 8 bases lining up with TRBD2. The CDR3 consists of 14 residues. The ends lost 3 bases at V and 3 bases at J; junction bases unmatched: 4. Looked up from germline, CDR1 is MRHNA and CDR2 is SNTAGT. CDR3 region: CASSDERELYEQYF. The CDR3, as DNA: TGTGCCAGCAGTGATGAGCGGGAGCTCTACGAGCAGTACTTC.